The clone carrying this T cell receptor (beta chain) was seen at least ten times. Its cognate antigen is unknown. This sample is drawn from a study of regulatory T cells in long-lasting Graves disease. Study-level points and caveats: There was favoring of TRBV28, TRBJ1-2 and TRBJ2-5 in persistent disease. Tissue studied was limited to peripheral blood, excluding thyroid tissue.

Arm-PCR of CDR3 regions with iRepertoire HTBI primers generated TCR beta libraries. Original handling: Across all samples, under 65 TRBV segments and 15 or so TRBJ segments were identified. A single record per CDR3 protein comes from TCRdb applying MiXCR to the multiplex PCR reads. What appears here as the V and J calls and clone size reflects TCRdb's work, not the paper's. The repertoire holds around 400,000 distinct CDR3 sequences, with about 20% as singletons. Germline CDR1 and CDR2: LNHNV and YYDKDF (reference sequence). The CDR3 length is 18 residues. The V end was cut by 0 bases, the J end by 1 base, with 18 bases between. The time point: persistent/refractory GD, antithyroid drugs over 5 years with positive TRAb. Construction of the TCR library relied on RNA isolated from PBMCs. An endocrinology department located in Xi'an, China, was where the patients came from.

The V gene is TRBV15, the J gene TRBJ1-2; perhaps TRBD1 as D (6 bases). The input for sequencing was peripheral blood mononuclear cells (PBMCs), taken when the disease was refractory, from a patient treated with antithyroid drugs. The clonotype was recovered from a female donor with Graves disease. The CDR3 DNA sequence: TGTGCCACCAGCAGAGATGGGAAGACAGGACTACTTAACTATGGCTACACCTTC. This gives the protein CATSRDGKTGLLNYGYTF. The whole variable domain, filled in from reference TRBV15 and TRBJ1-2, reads DAMVIQNPRYQVTQFGKPVTLSCSQTLNHNVMYWYQQKSSQAPKLLFHYYDKDFNNEADTPDNFQSRRPNTSFCFLDIRSPGLGDTAMYLCATSRDGKTGLLNYGYTFGSGTRLTVV.